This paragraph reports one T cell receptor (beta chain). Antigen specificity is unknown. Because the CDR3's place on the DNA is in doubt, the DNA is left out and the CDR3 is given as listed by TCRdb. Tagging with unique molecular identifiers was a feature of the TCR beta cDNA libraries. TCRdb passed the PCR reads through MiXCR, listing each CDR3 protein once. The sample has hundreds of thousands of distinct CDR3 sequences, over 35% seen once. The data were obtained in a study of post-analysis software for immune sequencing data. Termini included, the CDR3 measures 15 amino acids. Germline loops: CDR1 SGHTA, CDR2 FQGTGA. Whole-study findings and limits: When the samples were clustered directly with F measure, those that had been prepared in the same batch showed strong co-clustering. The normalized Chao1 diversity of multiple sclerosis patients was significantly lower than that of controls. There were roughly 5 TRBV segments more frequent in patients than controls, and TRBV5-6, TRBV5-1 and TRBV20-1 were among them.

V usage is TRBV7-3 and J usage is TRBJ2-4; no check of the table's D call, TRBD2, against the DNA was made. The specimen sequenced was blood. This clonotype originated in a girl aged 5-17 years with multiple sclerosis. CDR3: CASSSSAGPSYEQYF.